This T cell receptor beta chain was sequenced in a study of cytomegalovirus exposure and HLA in healthy donors. The germline V and J ends were trimmed by 0 bases and 5 bases, with 16 bases remaining between them. The germline CDR1 and CDR2 sequences are MNHEY and SVGAGI. This CDR3 is built from 16 residues. Remarks on this clone: Its antigen is currently unknown.

Study-level points and caveats: Reported performance of the classifier showed diagnosis of cytomegalovirus status with high specificity and sensitivity.

Use of 60 Vbeta and 13 Jbeta primers characterized the PCR. The data were produced by immunoSEQ multiplex PCR, yet TCRdb's version contains in-frame clones alone and is incomplete. There are 150,000 or so clones in the sample; about 80% occur only once, and around 1.5% lies in the top ten. The rearrangement joins TRBV6-5 to TRBJ1-1, with a tentative D call TRBD1 (6 bases). The receptor was derived from a man aged 25 to 45 in good health and CMV-seropositive. The sequenced material came from PBMCs. CDR3 residues: CASSYSTGGGWTEAFF. CDR3 in DNA: TGTGCCAGCAGTTACTCGACGGGGGGCGGGTGGACTGAAGCTTTCTTT.